This T cell receptor beta chain was sequenced during a study of blood T cell repertoires in COVID-19. Study as a whole: The cDNA or gDNA used as material had been derived from T cells, B-cell-depleted T cells, or PBMCs.

The CDR3 is 16 amino acids. In germline, CDR1 is MDHEN, CDR2 SYDVKM. Deletions cut 3 bases from V and 0 bases from J, with 12 bases between. Original analysis: Quantification of nucleated cells was approximated via reference gene primer amplification. The method was immunoSEQ multiplex PCR; TCRdb's version includes in-frame clones alone and lacks a portion of them. D and trimming were read from the DNA, whereas the V and J calls and clone size are those reported in that table. The sample has about 270,000 clones; 80% to 90% are singletons. Participants were aged roughly 18 to 89 years, lived in about two dozen US areas, and enrolled virtually. Assignment of participants to cohorts was predicated upon participant-reported clinical history.

The genes are TRBV28 and TRBJ1-5, with D perhaps TRBD1 (6 bases). The sequenced material came from PBMCs or T cells enriched from blood (not recorded which). This TCR derives from a woman aged 18-35 years who had recovered from COVID-19. The CDR3 region is CASSLDRDLSNQPQHF. In nucleotides, the CDR3 is TGTGCCAGCAGTTTGGACAGAGATCTTAGCAATCAGCCCCAGCATTTT.